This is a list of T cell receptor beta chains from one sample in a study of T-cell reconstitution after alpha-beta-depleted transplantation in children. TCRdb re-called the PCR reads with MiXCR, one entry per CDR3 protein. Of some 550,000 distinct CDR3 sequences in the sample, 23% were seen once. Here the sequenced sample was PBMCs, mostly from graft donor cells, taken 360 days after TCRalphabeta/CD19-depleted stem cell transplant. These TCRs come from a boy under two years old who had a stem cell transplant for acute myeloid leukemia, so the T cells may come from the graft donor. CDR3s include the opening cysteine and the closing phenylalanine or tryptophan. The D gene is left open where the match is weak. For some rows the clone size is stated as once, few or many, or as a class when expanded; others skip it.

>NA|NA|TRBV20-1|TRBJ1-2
CSARDPGSLNYGYTF
TGCAGTGCTAGAGATCCTGGCAGCCTCAACTATGGCTACACCTTC
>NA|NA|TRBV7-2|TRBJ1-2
CASSLYSMQSNYGYTF
TGTGCCAGCAGCTTATACTCTATGCAATCAAACTATGGCTACACCTTC
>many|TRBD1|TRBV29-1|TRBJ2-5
CSVQTTGSGETQYF
TGCAGCGTACAAACGACAGGGTCTGGAGAGACCCAGTACTTC
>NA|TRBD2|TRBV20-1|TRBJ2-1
CSARDGGGTGYNEQFF
TGCAGTGCTAGAGATGGGGGAGGGACTGGATACAATGAGCAGTTCTTC
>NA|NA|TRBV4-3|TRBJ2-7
CASSQDGRDGEYEQYF
TGCGCCAGCAGCCAAGATGGACGGGACGGAGAATACGAGCAGTACTTC
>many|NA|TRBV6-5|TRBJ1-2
CASSFEGIGGYTF
TGTGCCAGCAGTTTCGAGGGTATCGGAGGCTACACCTTC
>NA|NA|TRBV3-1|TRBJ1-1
CASSPTGRNTEAFF
TGTGCCAGCAGCCCGACTGGGCGGAACACTGAAGCTTTCTTT
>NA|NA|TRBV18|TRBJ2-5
CASSPPGPSRGTQYF
TGTGCCAGCTCACCACCAGGCCCGTCCCGGGGGACCCAGTACTTC
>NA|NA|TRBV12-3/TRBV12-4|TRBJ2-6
CASSLWDTPFSGANVLTF
TGTGCCAGCAGTTTGTGGGACACCCCCTTCTCTGGGGCCAACGTCCTGACTTTC
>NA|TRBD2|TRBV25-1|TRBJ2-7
CASSQGLGQYF
TGTGCCAGCAGTCAGGGACTAGGGCAGTACTTC
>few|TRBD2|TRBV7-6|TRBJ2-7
CASSLRTPGTSVGYEQYF
TGTGCCAGCAGCTTGCGCACACCTGGGACTAGTGTGGGCTACGAGCAGTACTTC
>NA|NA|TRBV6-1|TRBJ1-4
CASSKTRGTNEKLFF
TGTGCCAGCAGTAAAACCAGAGGAACTAATGAAAAACTGTTTTTT
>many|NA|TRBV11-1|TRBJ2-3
CASSRGPGTDTQYF
TGTGCCAGCAGCCGAGGTCCGGGCACAGATACGCAGTATTTT
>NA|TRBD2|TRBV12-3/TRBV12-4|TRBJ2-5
CAGSFAFASGADKQETQYF
TGTGCCGGCAGTTTTGCATTCGCTAGCGGGGCCGATAAACAAGAGACCCAGTACTTC
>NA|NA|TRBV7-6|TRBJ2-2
CASSPGGRTGELFF
TGTGCCAGCAGCCCCGGGGGAAGGACCGGGGAGCTGTTTTTT
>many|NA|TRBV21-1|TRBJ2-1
CASSKVKRVANNEQFF
TGTGCCAGCAGCAAGGTGAAGAGGGTAGCAAACAATGAGCAGTTCTTC
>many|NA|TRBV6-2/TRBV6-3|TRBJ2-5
CASSHLMKTQYF
TGTGCCAGCAGTCATCTCATGAAGACCCAGTACTTC
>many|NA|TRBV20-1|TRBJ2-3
CSARDSADTQYF
TGCAGTGCTAGAGATTCCGCGGATACGCAGTATTTT
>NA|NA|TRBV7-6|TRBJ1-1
CASSPYSGPPNTEAFF
TGTGCCAGCAGCCCGTACTCCGGGCCCCCGAACACTGAAGCTTTCTTT
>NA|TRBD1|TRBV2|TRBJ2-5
CASINIGTGVRETQYF
TGTGCCAGCATTAATATTGGGACAGGGGTCAGGGAGACCCAGTACTTC
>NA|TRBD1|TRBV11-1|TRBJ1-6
CASSLALLRDRGNSPLHF
TGTGCCAGCAGCTTAGCTCTCCTCCGGGACAGGGGGAATTCACCCCTCCACTTT
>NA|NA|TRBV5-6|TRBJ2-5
CASSQSSVVGETQYF
TGTGCCAGCAGCCAGTCGTCGGTGGTGGGAGAGACCCAGTACTTC
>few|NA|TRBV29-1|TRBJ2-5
CSVELPTDFQETQYF
TGCAGCGTTGAGTTACCGACGGACTTTCAAGAGACCCAGTACTTC
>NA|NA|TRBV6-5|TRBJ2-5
CASSYSLYSRGNWETQYF
TGTGCCAGCAGTTACTCGTTGTATAGTCGGGGGAATTGGGAGACCCAGTACTTC
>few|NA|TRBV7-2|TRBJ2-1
CASSLVVDRGNYNEQFF
TGTGCCAGCAGCTTAGTTGTGGATCGGGGGAACTACAATGAGCAGTTCTTC
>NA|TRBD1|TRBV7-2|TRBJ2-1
CASSSRRGLDNEQFF
TGTGCCAGCAGCTCCCGTAGGGGGCTGGACAATGAGCAGTTCTTC
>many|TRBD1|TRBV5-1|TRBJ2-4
CASSGGSPTPFGQGKNIQYF
TGCGCCAGCAGCGGAGGGAGCCCGACGCCATTCGGACAGGGCAAAAACATTCAGTACTTC
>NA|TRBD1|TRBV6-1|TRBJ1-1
CASTGFGTGVRFF
TGTGCCAGCACCGGCTTTGGGACAGGGGTGCGTTTCTTT
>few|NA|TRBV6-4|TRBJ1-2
CASSESPGDYYGYTF
TGTGCCAGCAGTGAATCACCCGGTGATTACTATGGCTACACCTTC
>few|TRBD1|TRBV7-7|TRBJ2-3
CASSLGRTGVADTQYF
TGTGCCAGCAGCTTAGGGCGAACAGGGGTGGCAGATACGCAGTATTTT
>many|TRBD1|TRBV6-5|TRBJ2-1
CASSRDRGDEQFF
TGTGCCAGCAGCCGGGACAGGGGAGATGAGCAGTTCTTC
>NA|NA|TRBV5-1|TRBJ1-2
CASSLGDNFYGYTF
TGCGCCAGCAGCTTGGGGGACAACTTCTATGGCTACACCTTC
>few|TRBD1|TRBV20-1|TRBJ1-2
CSAPQRTGGDYGYTF
TGCAGTGCTCCACAGCGGACAGGGGGGGACTATGGCTACACCTTC
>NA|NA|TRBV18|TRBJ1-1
CASSPDAMNTEAFF
TGTGCCAGCTCACCTGATGCGATGAACACTGAAGCTTTCTTT
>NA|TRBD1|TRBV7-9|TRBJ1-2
CASSSPRGQEGYTF
TGTGCCAGCAGCTCTCCCAGGGGGCAAGAAGGCTACACCTTC
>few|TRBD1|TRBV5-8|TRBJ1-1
CASSYPRGQGTEAFF
TGTGCCAGCAGCTATCCCAGGGGGCAAGGAACTGAAGCTTTCTTT
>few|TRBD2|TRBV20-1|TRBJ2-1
CSARPVAGGLTYNEQFF
TGCAGTGCTAGGCCGGTAGCGGGGGGACTCACTTACAATGAGCAGTTCTTC
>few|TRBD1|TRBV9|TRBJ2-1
CASSIRQGSPYNEQFF
TGTGCCAGCAGCATAAGACAGGGCAGCCCCTACAATGAGCAGTTCTTC
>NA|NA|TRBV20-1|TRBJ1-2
CSGWGSNYGYTF
TGCAGTGGGTGGGGCTCCAACTATGGCTACACCTTC
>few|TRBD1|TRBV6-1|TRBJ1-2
CASSEQDRLGYTF
TGTGCCAGCAGTGAACAGGACAGGCTGGGCTACACCTTC
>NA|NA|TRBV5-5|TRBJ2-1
CASSSSSGERGQFF
TGTGCCAGCAGCTCCTCCTCCGGGGAAAGGGGGCAGTTCTTC
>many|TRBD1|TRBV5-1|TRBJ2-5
CASSGQGQGETQYF
TGCGCCAGCAGCGGGCAGGGACAGGGAGAGACCCAGTACTTC
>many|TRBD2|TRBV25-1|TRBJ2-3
CASTRGGIYTDTQYF
TGTGCCAGCACTCGCGGGGGGATCTACACAGATACGCAGTATTTT
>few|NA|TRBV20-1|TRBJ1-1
CSAISGANTEAFF
TGCAGTGCCATCAGCGGGGCCAACACTGAAGCTTTCTTT
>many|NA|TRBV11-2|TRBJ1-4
CASSVDRWGEKLFF
TGTGCCAGCAGCGTCGACAGGTGGGGTGAAAAACTGTTTTTT
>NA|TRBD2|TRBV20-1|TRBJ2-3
CSARWGLAGGDDTQYF
TGCAGTGCTAGATGGGGACTAGCGGGGGGTGATGATACGCAGTATTTT
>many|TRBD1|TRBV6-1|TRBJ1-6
CASSQTTGGNSPLHF
TGTGCCAGCAGCCAGACGACAGGGGGAAATTCACCCCTCCACTTT
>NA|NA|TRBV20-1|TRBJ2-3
CSAPSGDTQYF
TGCAGTGCTCCGAGCGGGGATACGCAGTATTTT
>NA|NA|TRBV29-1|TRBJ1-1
CSVVSVTPEAFF
TGCAGCGTTGTGTCTGTGACGCCTGAGGCTTTCTTT
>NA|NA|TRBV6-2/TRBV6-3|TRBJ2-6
CASSSTGSSGANVLTF
TGTGCCAGCAGTTCAACAGGGAGCTCTGGGGCCAACGTCCTGACTTTC
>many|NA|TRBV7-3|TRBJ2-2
CASSTQGGGELFF
TGTGCCAGCAGCACCCAGGGGGGTGGGGAGCTGTTTTTT
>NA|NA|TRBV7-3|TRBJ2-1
CASSLSSADPRSYNEQFF
TGTGCCAGCAGCCTATCTTCAGCTGACCCCCGCTCCTACAATGAGCAGTTCTTC
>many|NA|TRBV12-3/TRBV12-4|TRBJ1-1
CASSFEDTEAFF
TGTGCCAGCAGTTTCGAGGACACTGAAGCTTTCTTT
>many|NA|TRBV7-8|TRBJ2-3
CASSLILAAPTDTQYF
TGTGCCAGCAGCTTAATCTTAGCCGCGCCCACAGATACGCAGTATTTT
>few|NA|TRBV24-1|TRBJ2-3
CATSDGGIDTQYF
TGTGCCACCAGTGACGGGGGCATAGATACGCAGTATTTT